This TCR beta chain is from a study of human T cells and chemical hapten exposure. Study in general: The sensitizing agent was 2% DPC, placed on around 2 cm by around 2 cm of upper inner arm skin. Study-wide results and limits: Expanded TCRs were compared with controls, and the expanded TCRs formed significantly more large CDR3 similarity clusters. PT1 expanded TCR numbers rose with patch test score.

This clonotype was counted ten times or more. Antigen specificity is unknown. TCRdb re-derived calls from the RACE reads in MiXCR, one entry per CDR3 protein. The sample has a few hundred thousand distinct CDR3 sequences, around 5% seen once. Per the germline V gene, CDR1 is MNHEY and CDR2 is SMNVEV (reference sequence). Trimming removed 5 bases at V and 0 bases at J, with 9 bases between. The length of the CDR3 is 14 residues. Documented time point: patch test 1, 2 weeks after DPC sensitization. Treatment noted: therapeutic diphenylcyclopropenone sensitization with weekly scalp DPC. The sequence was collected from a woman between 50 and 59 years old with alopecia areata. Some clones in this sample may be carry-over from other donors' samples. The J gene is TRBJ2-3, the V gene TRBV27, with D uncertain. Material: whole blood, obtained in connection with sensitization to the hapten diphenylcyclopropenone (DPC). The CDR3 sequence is CASSRHSSTDTQYF. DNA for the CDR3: TGTGCCAGCAGTCGGCACTCTAGCACAGATACGCAGTATTTT.